This is a list of T cell receptor beta chains from one sample in a study of radiation and T cells in renal cell carcinoma. The table came from immunoSEQ multiplex PCR; TCRdb's copy has only in-frame clones and leaves some out. This table holds some 130,000 clones, 70% to 90% found once. The sample here was blood, taken from a patient whose treatment included radiotherapy and nephrectomy. The receptors were gathered from a woman in her seventies with renal cell carcinoma. CDR3s include the opening cysteine and the closing phenylalanine or tryptophan. Each record gives: J gene, V gene, clone size, D gene, CDR3 DNA, CDR3 protein. A D gene is named only where the DNA matches it firmly. The size field is filled for only some rows; it gives once, few, many or a size class.

J: TRBJ2-1
V: TRBV5-1
size: NA
D: TRBD2
DNA: TGCGCCAGCAGACTAGCGGGGACCTACAATGAGCAGTTCTTC
CDR3: CASRLAGTYNEQFF

J: TRBJ2-3
V: TRBV11-3
size: few
D: NA
DNA: TGTGCCAGCAGGTTCACCGCCGATACGCAGTATTTT
CDR3: CASRFTADTQYF

J: TRBJ1-5
V: TRBV2
size: NA
D: TRBD1
DNA: TGTGCCAGCAGAGGGACAGGGGATCAGCCCCAGCATTTT
CDR3: CASRGTGDQPQHF

J: TRBJ1-6
V: TRBV5-1
size: NA
D: NA
DNA: TGCGCCAGCAGCGAATCCATTGTGACAGGAGGCTCACCCCTCCACTTT
CDR3: CASSESIVTGGSPLHF

J: TRBJ2-3
V: TRBV19
size: NA
D: NA
DNA: TGTGCCAGTAGTATAATTTGGGGAGCCAGCACAGATACGCAGTATTTT
CDR3: CASSIIWGASTDTQYF

J: TRBJ1-6
V: TRBV7-2
size: NA
D: TRBD1
DNA: TGTGCCAGCAGCCTGGGACAGGGTCGTTCGGCTACACCCCTCCACTTT
CDR3: CASSLGQGRSATPLHF

J: TRBJ2-5
V: TRBV4-1
size: NA
D: NA
DNA: TGCGCCAGCAGCCTACAGCTTCAAGAGACCCAGTACTTC
CDR3: CASSLQLQETQYF

J: TRBJ2-3
V: TRBV30
size: NA
D: NA
DNA: TGTGCCTGGAGTGGGAAGGATACGCAGTATTTT
CDR3: CAWSGKDTQYF

J: TRBJ2-4
V: TRBV19
size: NA
D: NA
DNA: TGTGCCAGTAGCCACGGTGCGAAAAACATTCAGTACTTC
CDR3: CASSHGAKNIQYF

J: TRBJ2-7
V: TRBV11-2
size: NA
D: TRBD2
DNA: TGTGCCAGCAGCCAGACTAGCGGGGGAGCCTACGAGCAGTACTTC
CDR3: CASSQTSGGAYEQYF

J: TRBJ1-2
V: TRBV28
size: NA
D: NA
DNA: TGTGCCAGCCGAGGGACGGGAACTAACTATGGCTACACCTTC
CDR3: CASRGTGTNYGYTF

J: TRBJ1-2
V: TRBV20-1
size: NA
D: NA
DNA: TGCAGTGCTAGAGAAAAGGGGGGCTACACCTTC
CDR3: CSAREKGGYTF

J: TRBJ2-2
V: TRBV29-1
size: NA
D: NA
DNA: TGCAGCGTCGGACAGAACACCGGGGAGCTGTTTTTT
CDR3: CSVGQNTGELFF

J: TRBJ1-4
V: TRBV5-1
size: NA
D: NA
DNA: TGCGCCAGCAGCTCCTCCGGGTTCCCAACTAATGAAAAACTGTTTTTT
CDR3: CASSSSGFPTNEKLFF

J: TRBJ2-1
V: TRBV6-6
size: NA
D: TRBD2
DNA: TGTGCCAGCAGTGATGGACTAGCGGGGAGGTTCTTC
CDR3: CASSDGLAGRFF

J: TRBJ2-7
V: TRBV11-2
size: NA
D: NA
DNA: TGTGCCAGCAGCTTAGCTGGACTAGGGGGCGGAGAGCAGTACTTC
CDR3: CASSLAGLGGGEQYF

J: TRBJ2-3
V: TRBV5-4
size: NA
D: TRBD1
DNA: TGTGCCAGCACCCAGACAGGGACGTCCGTACATACGCAGTATTTT
CDR3: CASTQTGTSVHTQYF

J: TRBJ2-2
V: TRBV9
size: NA
D: NA
DNA: TGTGCCAGCAGCGTAGCTGCGTTTGGGGAGCTGTTTTTT
CDR3: CASSVAAFGELFF

J: TRBJ1-6
V: TRBV7-6
size: once
D: TRBD1
DNA: TGTGCCAGCAGCTCAGGGGGGAGATTCGATAATTCACCCCTCCACTTT
CDR3: CASSSGGRFDNSPLHF

J: TRBJ2-2
V: TRBV29-1
size: NA
D: TRBD1
DNA: TGCAGCGTCCCGGGACAGGGGAAGGGGCCCGGGGAGCTGTTTTTT
CDR3: CSVPGQGKGPGELFF

J: TRBJ1-4
V: TRBV5-1
size: NA
D: NA
DNA: TGCGCCAGCAGCTCGGACGGGGGAACTAATGAAAAACTGTTTTTT
CDR3: CASSSDGGTNEKLFF

J: TRBJ2-1
V: TRBV19
size: NA
D: TRBD2
DNA: TGTGCCAGTAGTACCGGGACTAGCAACAATGAGCAGTTCTTC
CDR3: CASSTGTSNNEQFF

J: TRBJ2-6
V: TRBV7-9
size: few
D: NA
DNA: TGTGCCAGCAGCTTGGGGCTAGCTGGGGCCAACGTCCTGACTTTC
CDR3: CASSLGLAGANVLTF